These 7 T cell receptor beta chains were sequenced from one sample in a study of blood T cell repertoires in COVID-19. This table comes from immunoSEQ multiplex PCR, and its TCRdb copy is limited to in-frame clones, with some not included. The data contain 200,000 to 250,000 clones, more than 80% of them singletons. Material: peripheral blood. These receptor sequences come from a man aged 30 to 45 with COVID-19, enrolled during active disease.

The chain couples TRBV7-2 to TRBJ1-3; possibly TRBD1 for D (5 bases). The length of the CDR3 is 14 residues. CDR1 is SGHTA and CDR2 is FQGNSA in the germline V gene. The V and J ends lost 4 bases and 3 bases respectively, with 10 bases between them. The CDR3: CASSSSGYGNTIYF. DNA for the CDR3: TGTGCCAGCAGCTCGTCAGGGTATGGAAACACCATATATTTT.

This clone showed up just a few times. This chain joins TRBV27 and TRBJ2-3; D is undetermined. In germline, CDR1 is MNHEY, CDR2 SMNVEV (reference sequence). The CDR3 extends over 14 amino acids. Trimming cost V 6 bases and J 6 bases, with 16 bases left between them. The CDR3, as DNA: TGTGCCAGCAGCTTCTCACGAGGATCGGATACGCAGTATTTT. Encoded protein: CASSFSRGSDTQYF.

The CDR3: CASSLLEGYEQYF. Here the CDR3 DNA reads TGTGCCAGCAGCTTGTTGGAGGGCTACGAGCAGTACTTC. The genes are TRBV5-4 and TRBJ2-7, with D possibly being TRBD2 (6 bases). This CDR3 comprises 13 residues. The ends were cut back, 1 base at V and 3 bases at J, with 8 bases in the middle. Germline values: CDR1 SGHNT, CDR2 YYREEE (reference sequence).

This chain links TRBV29-1 with TRBJ2-7; D remains ambiguous. The V end was cut by 7 bases, the J end by 5 bases, with 21 bases between. Germline loops: CDR1 SQVTM, CDR2 ANQGSEA. The CDR3 is 14 residues long. CDR3 nucleotide sequence: TGCAGCGCCTCCTTCCCAGGATCGGTAAACGAGCAGTACTTC. Translation: CSASFPGSVNEQYF.

V gene TRBV5-1 combines with J gene TRBJ2-3; TRBD2 matches 8 bases. This CDR3 has 15 amino acids. V gave up 2 bases and J gave up 3 bases; unmatched junction bases: 5. Germline V CDR1 and CDR2: SGHRS, YFSETQ. Here the CDR3 reads CASSFAGGTTDTQYF. The CDR3 coding sequence is TGCGCCAGCAGCTTCGCGGGGGGCACGACAGATACGCAGTATTTT.

In DNA form, the CDR3 reads TGCAGTGCTAGTTACCTTCGGGGGGACTCTAACTATGGCTACACCTTC. Amino acid sequence: CSASYLRGDSNYGYTF. The J gene is TRBJ1-2, the V gene TRBV20-1; D is perhaps TRBD1 (5 bases). The CDR3 is 16 residues long. The V end lost 3 bases, the J end lost 0 bases, and 17 bases lay between the germline ends. The germline CDR1 and CDR2 sequences are DFQATT and SNEGSKA (reference sequence).

The genes are TRBV7-2 and TRBJ2-3, with 10 bases matching TRBD2. In germline, CDR1 is SGHTA, CDR2 FQGNSA. The CDR3 runs to 15 residues. V dropped 2 bases and J dropped 2; count of bases not matched to a gene: 1. The CDR3, as DNA: TGTGCCAGCAGCTTAAGCGGGAGGGCCACAGATACGCAGTATTTT. This encodes CASSLSGRATDTQYF.